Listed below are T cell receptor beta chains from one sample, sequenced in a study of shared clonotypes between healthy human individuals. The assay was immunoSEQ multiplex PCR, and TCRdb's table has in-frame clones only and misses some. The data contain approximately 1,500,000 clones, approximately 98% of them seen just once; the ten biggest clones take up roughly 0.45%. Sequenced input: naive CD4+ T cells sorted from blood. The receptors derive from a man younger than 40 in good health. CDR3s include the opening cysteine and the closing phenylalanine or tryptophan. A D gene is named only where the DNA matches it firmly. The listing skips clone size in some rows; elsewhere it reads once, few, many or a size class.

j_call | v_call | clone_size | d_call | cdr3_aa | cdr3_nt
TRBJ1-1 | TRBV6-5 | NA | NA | CASSYGWGNTEAFF | TGTGCCAGCAGTTACGGTTGGGGGAACACTGAAGCTTTCTTT
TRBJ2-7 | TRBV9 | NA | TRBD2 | CASSVGAGGPDEQYF | TGTGCCAGCAGCGTAGGAGCGGGAGGGCCCGACGAGCAGTACTTC
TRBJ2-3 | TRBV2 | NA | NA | CASSGDGRTDTQYF | TGTGCCAGCAGTGGCGATGGGCGCACAGATACGCAGTATTTT
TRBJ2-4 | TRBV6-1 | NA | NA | CATALDAVGGIQYF | TGTGCCACCGCTTTGGATGCAGTTGGCGGCATTCAGTACTTC
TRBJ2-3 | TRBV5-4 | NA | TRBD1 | CASSFTGGTDTQYF | TGTGCCAGCAGCTTCACAGGGGGTACAGATACGCAGTATTTT
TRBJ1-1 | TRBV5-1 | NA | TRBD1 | CASSPLMGQGVSTEAFF | TGCGCCAGCAGCCCTCTAATGGGACAGGGGGTGAGCACTGAAGCTTTCTTT
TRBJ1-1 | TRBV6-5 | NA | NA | CASKFQGALNTEAFF | TGTGCCAGCAAATTCCAGGGAGCCCTGAACACTGAAGCTTTCTTT
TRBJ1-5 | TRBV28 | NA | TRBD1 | CASSLAGQGSNQPQHF | TGTGCCAGCAGTTTAGCCGGACAGGGGAGCAATCAGCCCCAGCATTTT
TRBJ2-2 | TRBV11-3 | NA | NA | CASSLEGTGELFF | TGTGCCAGCAGCTTAGAGGGCACCGGGGAGCTGTTTTTT
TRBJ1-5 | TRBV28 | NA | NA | CASSGSSQAQHF | TGTGCCAGCAGTGGGAGTTCGCAGGCCCAGCATTTT
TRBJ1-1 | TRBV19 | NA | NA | CASSIWVNTEAFF | TGTGCCAGTAGTATCTGGGTGAACACTGAAGCTTTCTTT
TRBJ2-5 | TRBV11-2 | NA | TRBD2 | CASSLALAGEQETQYF | TGTGCCAGCAGCCTGGCCCTAGCGGGAGAGCAAGAGACCCAGTACTTC
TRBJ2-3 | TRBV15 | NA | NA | CATSQRHTDTQYF | TGTGCCACCAGCCAAAGACACACAGATACGCAGTATTTT
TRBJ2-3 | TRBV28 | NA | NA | CASSFPPFTDTQYF | TGTGCCAGCAGTTTCCCCCCCTTCACAGATACGCAGTATTTT
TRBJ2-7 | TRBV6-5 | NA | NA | CASSTGTLISYEQYF | TGTGCCAGCAGCACCGGGACCCTTATCTCCTACGAGCAGTACTTC
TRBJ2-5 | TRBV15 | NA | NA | CATSREQDRTQYF | TGTGCCACCAGCAGAGAACAGGATCGGACCCAGTACTTC
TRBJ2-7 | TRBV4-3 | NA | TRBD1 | CASSRGQGNYEQYF | TGCGCCAGCAGCCGGGGACAGGGTAACTACGAGCAGTACTTC
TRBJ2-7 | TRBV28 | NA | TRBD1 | CASRLRDSSEQYF | TGTGCCAGCAGACTGAGGGACAGTAGCGAGCAGTACTTC
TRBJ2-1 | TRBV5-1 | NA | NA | CASSYRQGNEQFF | TGCGCCAGCAGTTACCGCCAGGGCAATGAGCAGTTCTTC
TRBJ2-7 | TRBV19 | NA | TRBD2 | CASKGLAGNSYEQYF | TGTGCCAGCAAGGGACTAGCGGGAAACTCCTACGAGCAGTACTTC
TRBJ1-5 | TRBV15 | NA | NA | CATTSRGTKGQPQHF | TGTGCCACCACCTCCCGGGGCACGAAAGGGCAGCCCCAGCATTTT
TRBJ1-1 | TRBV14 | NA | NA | CASSLMGSTEAFF | TGTGCCAGCAGCCTAATGGGGAGCACTGAAGCTTTCTTT
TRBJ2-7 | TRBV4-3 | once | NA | CASSQDFLHEQYF | TGCGCCAGCAGCCAAGATTTTCTCCACGAGCAGTACTTC
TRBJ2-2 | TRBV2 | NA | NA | CASSQLAELGELFF | TGTGCCAGCAGCCAACTAGCAGAATTAGGGGAGCTGTTTTTT
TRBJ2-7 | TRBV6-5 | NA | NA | CASSYDPHLSYEQYF | TGTGCCAGCAGTTACGATCCGCACCTCTCCTACGAGCAGTACTTC
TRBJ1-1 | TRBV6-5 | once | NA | CASSYIVGAGGAFF | TGTGCCAGCAGTTACATCGTGGGGGCTGGGGGAGCTTTCTTT
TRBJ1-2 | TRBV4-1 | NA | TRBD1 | CASSRDREGYGYTF | TGCGCCAGCAGCCGCGACAGGGAGGGGTATGGCTACACCTTC
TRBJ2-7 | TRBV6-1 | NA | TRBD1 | CASSAHLGGTGAPYEQYF | TGTGCCAGCAGTGCTCACCTCGGAGGGACAGGGGCCCCCTACGAGCAGTACTTC
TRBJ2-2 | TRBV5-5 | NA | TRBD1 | CASSSLNGDRGYTGELFF | TGTGCCAGCAGCTCACTCAACGGGGACAGGGGTTACACCGGGGAGCTGTTTTTT
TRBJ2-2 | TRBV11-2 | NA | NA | CASSLTPWRSNTGELFF | TGTGCCAGCAGCTTAACCCCGTGGCGATCGAACACCGGGGAGCTGTTTTTT
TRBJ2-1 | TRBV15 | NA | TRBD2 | CATSKRLAGVGGLNEQFF | TGTGCCACCTCGAAGAGACTAGCGGGAGTCGGGGGGCTGAATGAGCAGTTCTTC
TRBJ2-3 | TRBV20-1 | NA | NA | CSAQARDTQYF | TGCAGTGCTCAGGCCCGGGATACGCAGTATTTT
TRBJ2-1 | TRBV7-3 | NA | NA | CASSLGASAYNEQFF | TGTGCCAGCAGCTTAGGGGCTAGCGCGTACAATGAGCAGTTCTTC
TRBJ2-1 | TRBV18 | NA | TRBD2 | CASSPQLVAGVGEQFF | TGTGCCAGCTCGCCCCAACTGGTAGCGGGAGTTGGAGAGCAGTTCTTC
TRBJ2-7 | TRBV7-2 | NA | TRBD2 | CASSLAGGPGEQYF | TGTGCCAGCAGCTTAGCGGGAGGGCCGGGGGAGCAGTACTTC
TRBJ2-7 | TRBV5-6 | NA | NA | CASSLDGDEQYF | TGTGCCAGCAGCTTGGACGGGGACGAGCAGTACTTC
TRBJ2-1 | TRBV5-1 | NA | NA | CASTLENNEQFF | TGCGCCAGCACCCTAGAGAACAATGAGCAGTTCTTC
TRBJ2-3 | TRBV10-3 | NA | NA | CAVQGSGTDTQYF | TGTGCCGTCCAGGGGTCCGGCACAGATACGCAGTATTTT
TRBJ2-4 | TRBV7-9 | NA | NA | CASSSTGLGKNIQYF | TGTGCCAGCAGCTCCACAGGGTTAGGCAAAAACATTCAGTACTTC
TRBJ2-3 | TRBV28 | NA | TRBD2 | CASYSGGGDTQYF | TGTGCCAGTTATAGCGGGGGAGGCGATACGCAGTATTTT
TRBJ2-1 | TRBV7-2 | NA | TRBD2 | CASSLRVGSVAGLYEQFF | TGTGCCAGCAGCTTAAGGGTGGGGTCGGTAGCGGGATTGTATGAGCAGTTCTTC
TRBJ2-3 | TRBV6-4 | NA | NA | CASSALGGGGTDTQYF | TGTGCCAGCAGCGCCCTTGGAGGGGGAGGCACAGATACGCAGTATTTT
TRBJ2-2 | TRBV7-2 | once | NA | CASSLARGGELFF | TGTGCCAGCAGCTTAGCCCGGGGCGGGGAGCTGTTTTTT
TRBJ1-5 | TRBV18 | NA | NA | CASSPDSGNQPQHF | TGTGCCAGCTCACCGGATTCGGGCAATCAGCCCCAGCATTTT
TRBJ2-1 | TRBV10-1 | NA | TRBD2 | CASSEWSSGSGNEQFF | TGCGCCAGCAGTGAGTGGTCTAGCGGGAGTGGAAATGAGCAGTTCTTC
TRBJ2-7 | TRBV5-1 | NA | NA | CASSPEQIGWNEQYF | TGCGCCAGCAGCCCCGAGCAGATTGGATGGAACGAGCAGTACTTC
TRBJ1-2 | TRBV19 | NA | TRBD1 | CASNPGQGVYGYTF | TGTGCCAGTAACCCGGGACAGGGCGTCTATGGCTACACCTTC
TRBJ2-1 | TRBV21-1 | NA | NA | CASSRAGEDNEQFF | TGTGCCAGCAGCCGGGCGGGAGAGGACAATGAGCAGTTCTTC
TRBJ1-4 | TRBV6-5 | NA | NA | CASSYLMTGSNEKLFF | TGTGCCAGCAGTTACCTCATGACTGGGAGTAATGAAAAACTGTTTTTT